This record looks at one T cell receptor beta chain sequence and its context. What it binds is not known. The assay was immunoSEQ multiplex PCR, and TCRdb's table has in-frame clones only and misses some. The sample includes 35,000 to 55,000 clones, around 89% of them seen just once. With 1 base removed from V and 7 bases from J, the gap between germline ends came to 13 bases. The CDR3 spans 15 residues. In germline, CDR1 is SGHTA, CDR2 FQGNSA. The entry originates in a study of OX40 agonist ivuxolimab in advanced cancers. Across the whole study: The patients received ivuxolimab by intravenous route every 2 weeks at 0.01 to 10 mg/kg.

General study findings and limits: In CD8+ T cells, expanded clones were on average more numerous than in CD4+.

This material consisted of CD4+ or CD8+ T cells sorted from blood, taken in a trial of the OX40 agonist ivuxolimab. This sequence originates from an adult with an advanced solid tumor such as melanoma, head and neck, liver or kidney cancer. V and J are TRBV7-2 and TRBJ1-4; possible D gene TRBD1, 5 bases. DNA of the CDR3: TGTGCCAGCAGCTTAGAACAGGCCGTGGGTGAAAAACTGTTTTTT. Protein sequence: CASSLEQAVGEKLFF.